The 2 T cell receptor beta chains below come from one sample, sequenced in a study of a mutant IDH1 vaccine in newly diagnosed glioma. No cognate antigen is known for these TCRs. Described time point: week 35, safety follow-up. Vaccination used 300 ug of mutant IDH1 20-mer peptide per dose, with topical imiquimod. The data were produced by immunoSEQ multiplex PCR, yet TCRdb's version contains in-frame clones alone and is incomplete. The table lists tens of thousands of clones, approximately 81% of them singletons. The specimen comprised PBMCs, sampled from a glioma patient whose treatment included an IDH1 peptide vaccine. These TCRs come from a man aged 30 to 39 with glioma.

The chain combines TRBV2 with TRBJ1-1; 10 bases fit TRBD1. The V and J ends lost 7 bases and 1 base, in that order; junction bases with no gene match: 3. In germline, CDR1 is SNHLY, CDR2 FYNNEI. The CDR3 has 14 residues. For the CDR3, the DNA is TGTGCCAGCACCTGGACAGGGGGGAACACTGAAGCTTTCTTT. Translated, it gives CASTWTGGNTEAFF.

CDR3 protein: CASSLPRTEVLRETQYF. The CDR3 bases are TGTGCCAGCAGCTTACCGAGGACGGAGGTCCTCCGGGAGACCCAGTACTTC. This chain links TRBV11-2 with TRBJ2-5; possible D gene TRBD2, 5 bases. The CDR3 spans 17 residues. Trimming shortened V by 2 bases and J by 5 bases, and 21 bases separated the two germline ends. The V gene's germline CDR1 is SGHAT and CDR2 FQNNGV.